The source of this TCR beta chain is a study of identical twins. Regarding the study as a whole: Weaker excess twin sharing was seen among beta out-of-frame sequences. Conclusions rested on cross-sectional statistics rather than following the same donors. Within twin pairs, the out-of-frame alpha sequences they shared showed excess low generation probability.

J was trimmed by 3 bases and V by 1 base; bases with no gene match: 11. Looked up from germline, CDR1 is SGHRS and CDR2 is YFSETQ. This CDR3 has 18 residues. The table lists this clonotype with many counts. Its matching antigen is unknown. It was template switching that added a universal primer site, and there were unique molecular identifiers on the cDNA. TCRdb passed the 5' RACE reads through MiXCR, listing each CDR3 protein once. Among about 690,000 distinct CDR3 sequences listed, around 5.7% were seen once. The TCR was taken from a man younger than 35 in good health. The sequenced sample was naive T cells sorted from blood. The chain uses TRBV5-1 and TRBJ2-1; 9 bases fit TRBD1. This CDR3 is CASSLSAPGQGLYNEQFF. CDR3 nucleotide sequence: TGCGCCAGCAGCTTGAGTGCCCCGGGACAGGGCCTCTACAATGAGCAGTTCTTC.